This T cell receptor (beta chain) is from a study of T cells after yellow fever vaccination (dated by TCRdb to the late 2010s). About the investigation overall: The SMART-Seq v4 Ultra Low Input RNA kit was used to prepare libraries from fractions with low cell numbers. To track T-cell clones before and after primary and booster YFV17D yellow fever vaccination, bulk TCR alpha and beta repertoires were sequenced longitudinally. Two healthy male donors, one aged 18 to 30 and one aged 30 to 40 years, made up the cohort. Blood was collected at multiple timepoints before and after primary and secondary immunization, and bulk PBMC replicates and cell subsets were isolated. Study-wide conclusions, independent of this receptor: A small share of clonotypes occurred in both CD4 and CD8 compartments, likely arising from convergent recombination. Most clones expanded after primary vaccination (about 95% of CD4 and approximately 90% of CD8) were re-detected after the booster, suggesting that broad memory maintenance occurred. The secondary T-cell response was found to be weaker but faster than the primary response, with a peak reached on day 5 rather than on day 15. Because abundant contaminating clonotypes from the bulk population could be contained in FACS-sorted repertoires, computational filtering was required. Only a couple of donors were included in the study, so the extent to which the findings can be generalized is limited.

Comments on this clonotype: Its binding antigen is unknown. No base qualities exist here, and no much larger clone lies one base off it.

The sample's treatment or condition label, decoded: live attenuated yellow fever vaccine strain. At every blood-draw timepoint, two biological replicates of bulk PBMCs were collected. A standard Ficoll-Paque protocol was used to isolate PBMCs from peripheral blood. RNA was extracted with TriZol from bulk PBMCs, CD4 and CD8 fractions, and dextramer-positive and dextramer-negative fractions. Sequencer: Illumina NovaSeq 6000. Synthesis of TCR cDNA relied on 5'RACE template switching, a step that introduced a universal primer site along with unique molecular identifiers. Priming for cDNA synthesis came from both the TCR alpha and TCR beta constant segments. Library amplification involved two PCR steps, and the second step added sample barcodes and sequencing adapters. Sequencing of libraries was done on Illumina HiSeq 2500 (2x100 bp) or NovaSeq (2x150 bp). As for how the authors treated the data: MIGEC was used to demultiplex reads and collapse the reads into UMI consensus sequences, and MiXCR was used for V(D)J alignment. Vaccine-responding clonotypes were identified with edgeR using replicate PBMC samples, with FDR below 0.01 and a log2 fold change above 5 up to day 15 being required. Each bulk clonotype was labeled CD4 or CD8 based on which sequenced repertoire, CD4 or CD8, contained the clonotype at higher abundance. TCRdb reran the public reads through fastp at Q25 and MiXCR, keeping productive beta chains. Rows merge per CDR3 protein into single entries with the most common DNA and genes. The V and J calls and clone size come from TCRdb's table, not from the authors' own analysis. Within this sample are around 330,000 distinct CDR3 sequences, with approximately 3.8% of them counted one time only. The top ten clonotypes cover roughly a quarter of the sample.

Reading from cysteine to phenylalanine, the CDR3 counts 16 amino acids. The entry retains the CDR3 DNA only, 48 bases that are in frame from base 1. Relative to germline, V is 0 bases shorter and J is 5 bases shorter, with 16 bases between their ends. CDR1 LGHNA and CDR2 YSLEER are derived from the germline V gene. The sequence joins TRBV4-3 to TRBJ1-2, with no confidently assigned D gene. The receptor was derived from a man aged 18 to 29 who received the YFV17D yellow fever vaccine. The source material was PBMCs, sampled on the day of the yellow fever booster vaccination. In nucleotides, the sequence is TGCGCCAGCAGCCAAGACCCCCGGGGTGGAGAGTATGGCTACACCTTC. Translation gives CASSQDPRGGEYGYTF.